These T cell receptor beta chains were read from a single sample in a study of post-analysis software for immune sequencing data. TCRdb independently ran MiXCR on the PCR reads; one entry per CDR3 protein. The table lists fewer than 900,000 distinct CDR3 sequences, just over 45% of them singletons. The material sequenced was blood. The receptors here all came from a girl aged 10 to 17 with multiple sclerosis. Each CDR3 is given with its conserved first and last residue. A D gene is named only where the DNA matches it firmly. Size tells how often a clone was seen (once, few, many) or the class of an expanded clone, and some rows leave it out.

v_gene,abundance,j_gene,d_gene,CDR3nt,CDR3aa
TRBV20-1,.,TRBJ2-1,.,TGCAGTGCTAGAGGGCTCCGGGACTACAATGAGCAGTTCTTC,CSARGLRDYNEQFF
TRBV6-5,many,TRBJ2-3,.,TGTGCCAGCAGTAGCTCCGCAGATACGCAGTATTTT,CASSSSADTQYF
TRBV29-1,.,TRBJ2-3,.,TGCAGCGTCCCGTCAGGGGTTGGGCGAACGCAGTATTTT,CSVPSGVGRTQYF
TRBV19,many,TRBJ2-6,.,TGTGCCAGCAGCACCCGTGGGTCTGGGGCCAACGTCCTGACTTTC,CASSTRGSGANVLTF
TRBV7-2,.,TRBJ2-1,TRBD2,TGTGCCAGCAGCTTAGCGGGTATTGGGACTAGCCCCAGCTCCTACAATGAGCAGTTCTTC,CASSLAGIGTSPSSYNEQFF
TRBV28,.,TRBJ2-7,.,TGTGCCAGCAGTTTATTGAGGGATGCGCGCTACGAGCAGTACTTC,CASSLLRDARYEQYF
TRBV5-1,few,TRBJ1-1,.,TGCGCCAGCAGCTCTTCCGGGGGGAACACTGAAGCTTTCTTT,CASSSSGGNTEAFF
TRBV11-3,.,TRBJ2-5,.,TGTGCCAGCAGCGCCAGGGAGCAAGAGACCCAGTACTTC,CASSAREQETQYF
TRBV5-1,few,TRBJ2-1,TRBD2,TGCGCCAGCAGCTTGCCCCTCGGGACTAGCGGGAGTGATGAGCAGTTCTTC,CASSLPLGTSGSDEQFF
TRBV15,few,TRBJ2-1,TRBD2,TGTGCCACCAGCAGCGTAGTAGCGGGTTACAATGAGCAGTTCTTC,CATSSVVAGYNEQFF
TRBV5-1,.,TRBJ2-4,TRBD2,TGCGCCAGCAGCTTGGGCCCCCTAGCGGGAGGGAGCAAAAACATTCAGTACTTC,CASSLGPLAGGSKNIQYF
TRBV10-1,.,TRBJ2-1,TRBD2,TGCGCCAGCAGCGGCCCCATCGGCGGGAGCTCCTACAATGAGCAGTTCTTC,CASSGPIGGSSYNEQFF
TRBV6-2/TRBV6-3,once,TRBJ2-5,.,TGTGCCAGCATGAGGCGGCTGGAGTGGGAGACCCAGTACTTC,CASMRRLEWETQYF
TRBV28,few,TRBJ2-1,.,TGTGCCAGCAGAGACGGCTTCTACAATGAGCAGTTCTTC,CASRDGFYNEQFF
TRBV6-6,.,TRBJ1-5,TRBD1,TGTGCCAGCAGTAGACAGGGGGATAGCAATCAGCCCCAGCATTTT,CASSRQGDSNQPQHF
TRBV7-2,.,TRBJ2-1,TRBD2,TGTGCCAGCAGCCAGGGACTAGCGGGAGATATCCATGAGCAGTTCTTC,CASSQGLAGDIHEQFF
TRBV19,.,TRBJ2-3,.,TGTGCCAGTAAGAAAACCTCTGGCACAGATACGCAGTATTTT,CASKKTSGTDTQYF
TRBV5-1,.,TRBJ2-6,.,TGCGCCACTACCCATGAACCGGGATCCTTTGGGGCCAACGTCCTGACTTTC,CATTHEPGSFGANVLTF
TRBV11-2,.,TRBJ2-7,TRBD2,TGTGCCAGCAGCGGAATAGTGGGGGAGCAAGCGGGAGGTCGAGAGTCTGGCGAGCAGTACTTC,CASSGIVGEQAGGRESGEQYF
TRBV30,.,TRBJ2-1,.,TGTGCCTGGAGTGAGACGGAAATGCTCTCCTACAATGAGCAGTTCTTC,CAWSETEMLSYNEQFF
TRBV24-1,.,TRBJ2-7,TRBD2,TGTGCCACCAGTCCTGCTAGCGGGAGATACGAGCAGTACTTC,CATSPASGRYEQYF
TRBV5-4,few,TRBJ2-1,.,TGTGCCAGCAGCTCGGTTCAAACCTCCTACAATGAGCAGTTCTTC,CASSSVQTSYNEQFF
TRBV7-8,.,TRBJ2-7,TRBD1,TGTGCCAGCAGCTTAGAAGGACAGGGGGCTCCTCTTGTCACCGACGAGCAGTACTTC,CASSLEGQGAPLVTDEQYF
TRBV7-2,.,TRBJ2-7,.,TGTGCCAGCAGCTTAGGGACAGTGTTCGAGCAGTACTTC,CASSLGTVFEQYF
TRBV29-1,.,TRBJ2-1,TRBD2,TGCAGCGTTGAGGGGCTAGCGGGGACTCTCTCCTACAATGAGCAGTTCTTC,CSVEGLAGTLSYNEQFF
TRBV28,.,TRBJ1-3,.,TGTGCCAGCAGTGGAAACACCATATATTTT,CASSGNTIYF
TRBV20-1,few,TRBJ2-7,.,TGCAGTGCTAGACCACCGACACCTAACTACGAGCAGTACTTC,CSARPPTPNYEQYF
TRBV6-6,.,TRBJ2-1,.,TGTGCCAGCAGTCCCCGGGAGAATGAGCAGTTCTTC,CASSPRENEQFF
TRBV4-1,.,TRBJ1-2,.,TGCGCCAGCAGCCTTGAGACAGGTCGACTTAACTATGGCTACACCTTC,CASSLETGRLNYGYTF
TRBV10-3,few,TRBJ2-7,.,TGTGCCTCTCGGGGGGCTACCTCCTCCTACGAGCAGTACTTC,CASRGATSSYEQYF
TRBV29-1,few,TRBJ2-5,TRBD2,TGCAGCGTTGGTAGCGGGATGGACGGGACCCAGTACTTC,CSVGSGMDGTQYF
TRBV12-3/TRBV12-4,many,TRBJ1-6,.,TGTGCCAGCAGTTTCGGTGCACGGCGCAGACCTAATTCACCCCTCCACTTT,CASSFGARRRPNSPLHF
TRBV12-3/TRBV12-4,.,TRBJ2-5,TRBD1,TGTGCCAGCAAACGACAGGGCCCCCAAGAGACCCAGTACTTC,CASKRQGPQETQYF
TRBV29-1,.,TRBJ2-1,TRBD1,TGCAGCGTCCGGGACAGGGGCAATGAGCAGTTCTTC,CSVRDRGNEQFF
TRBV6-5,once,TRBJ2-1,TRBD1,TGTGCCAGCAGTTTAGCACAGGGGGTGAAGTTCTTC,CASSLAQGVKFF
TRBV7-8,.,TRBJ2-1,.,TGTGCCAGCACTAAATCCTCCAGGGCGGGGAGCTCCTACAATGAGCAGTTCTTC,CASTKSSRAGSSYNEQFF
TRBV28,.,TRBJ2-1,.,TGTGCCAGCAGTGTAGGGGGAGGCGGTGGACACAATGAGCAGTTCTTC,CASSVGGGGGHNEQFF
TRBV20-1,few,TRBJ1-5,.,TGCAGTGCTAGAGATCCACAGGGAAGGAGCAATCAGCCCCAGCATTTT,CSARDPQGRSNQPQHF